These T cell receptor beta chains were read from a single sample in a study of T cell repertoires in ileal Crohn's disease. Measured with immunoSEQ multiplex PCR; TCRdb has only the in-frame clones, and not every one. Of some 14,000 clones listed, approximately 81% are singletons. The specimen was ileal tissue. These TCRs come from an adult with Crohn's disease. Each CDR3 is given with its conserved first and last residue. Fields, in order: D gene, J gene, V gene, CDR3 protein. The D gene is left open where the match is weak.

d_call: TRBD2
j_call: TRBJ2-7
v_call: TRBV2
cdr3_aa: CASSERLAGLYEQYF

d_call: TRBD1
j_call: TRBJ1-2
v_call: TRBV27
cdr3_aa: CASSSRDRGGDGYTF

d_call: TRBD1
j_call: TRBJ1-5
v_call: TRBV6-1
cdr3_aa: CASSELGTGALSNQPQHF

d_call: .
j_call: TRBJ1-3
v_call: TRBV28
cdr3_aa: CASHPDSYSGNTIYF

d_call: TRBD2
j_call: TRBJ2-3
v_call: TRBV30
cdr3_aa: CAWTLAGASTDTQYF

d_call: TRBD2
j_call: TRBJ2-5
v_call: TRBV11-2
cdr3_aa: CASSLASGGSGGTQYF

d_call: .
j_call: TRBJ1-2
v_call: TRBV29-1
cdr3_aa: CSVEALVFGYTF

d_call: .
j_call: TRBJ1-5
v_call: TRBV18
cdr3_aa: CASRSGLLGFTPQHF

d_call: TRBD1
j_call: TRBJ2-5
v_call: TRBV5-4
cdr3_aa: CASSLPLGQGEETQYF

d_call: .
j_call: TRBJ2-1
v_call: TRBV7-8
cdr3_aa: CASSAKTRQYNEQFF

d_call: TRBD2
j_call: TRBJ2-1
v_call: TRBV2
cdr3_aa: CASSSGLAGIYNEQFF

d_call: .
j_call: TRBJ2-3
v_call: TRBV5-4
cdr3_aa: CASSLRAGTDTQYF

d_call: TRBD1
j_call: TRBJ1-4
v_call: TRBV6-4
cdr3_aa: CASRTRQGAVLLFF

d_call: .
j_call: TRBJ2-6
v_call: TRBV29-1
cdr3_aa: CSVRGSSGANVLTF

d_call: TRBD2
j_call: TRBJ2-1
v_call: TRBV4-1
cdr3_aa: CASSQGAGVYNEQFF

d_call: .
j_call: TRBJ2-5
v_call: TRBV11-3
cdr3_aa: CASSLRSGEETQYF

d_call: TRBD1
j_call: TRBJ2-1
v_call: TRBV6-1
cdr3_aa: CASSDPGQGDINVDEQFF

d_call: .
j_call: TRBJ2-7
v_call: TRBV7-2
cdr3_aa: CASSLTNRDYEQYF

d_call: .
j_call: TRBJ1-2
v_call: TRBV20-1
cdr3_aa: CSATLPGGYTF

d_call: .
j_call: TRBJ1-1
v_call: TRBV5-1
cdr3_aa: CASSVGGNTEAFF

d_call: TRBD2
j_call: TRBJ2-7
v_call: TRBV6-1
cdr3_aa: CASSEARGGKQYF

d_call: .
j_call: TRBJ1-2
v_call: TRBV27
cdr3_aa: CASSPMGGSWGSYGYTF

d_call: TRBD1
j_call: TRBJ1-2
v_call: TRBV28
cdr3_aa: CASSSPGQMYGYTF

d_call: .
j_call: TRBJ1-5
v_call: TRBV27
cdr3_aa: CASSPLGEPQHF

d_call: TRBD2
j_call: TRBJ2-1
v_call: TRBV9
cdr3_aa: CASSGIGLAGDQFF

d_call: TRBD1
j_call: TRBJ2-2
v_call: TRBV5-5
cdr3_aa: CASRERTGNTGELFF

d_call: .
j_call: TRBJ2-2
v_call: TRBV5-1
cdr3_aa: CASSLQPDTGELFF

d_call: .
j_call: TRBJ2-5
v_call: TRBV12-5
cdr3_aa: CASGLRPGETQYF

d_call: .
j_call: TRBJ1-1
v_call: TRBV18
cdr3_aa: CASSPNTDGRTEAFF

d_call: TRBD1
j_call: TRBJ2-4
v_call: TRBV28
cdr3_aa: CATQRGQQNIQYF

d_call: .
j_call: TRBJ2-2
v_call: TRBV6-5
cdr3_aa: CASSPVATGELFF

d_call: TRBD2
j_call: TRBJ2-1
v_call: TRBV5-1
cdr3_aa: CASSLGTSEYNEQFF

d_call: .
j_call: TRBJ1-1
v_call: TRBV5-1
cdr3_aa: CASSQGPGNTEAFF

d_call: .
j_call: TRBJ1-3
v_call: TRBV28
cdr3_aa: CASSLLGGDSGNTIYF

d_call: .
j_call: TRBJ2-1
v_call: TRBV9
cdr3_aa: CASSVGWGRDEQFF

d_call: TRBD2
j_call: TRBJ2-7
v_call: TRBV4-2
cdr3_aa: CASSQGGFQRGGYEQYF

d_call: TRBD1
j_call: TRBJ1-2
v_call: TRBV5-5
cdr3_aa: CASSYRTGGEGYTF

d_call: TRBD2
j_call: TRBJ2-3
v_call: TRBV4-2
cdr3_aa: CASSQEVLAGGTDTQYF

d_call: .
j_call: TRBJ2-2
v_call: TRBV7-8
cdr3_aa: CASRGDTGELFF

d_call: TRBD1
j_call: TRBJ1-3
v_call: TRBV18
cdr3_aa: CASSPVGQGASGNTIYF

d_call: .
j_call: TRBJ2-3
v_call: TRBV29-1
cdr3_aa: CSGRSGSDTQYF

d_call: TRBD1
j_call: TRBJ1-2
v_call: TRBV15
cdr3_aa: CATSRGGQGAGGYTF

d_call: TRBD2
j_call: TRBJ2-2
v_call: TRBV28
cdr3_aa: CASSTWTSVNTGELFF

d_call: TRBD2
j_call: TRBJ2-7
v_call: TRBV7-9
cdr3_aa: CASRGGGSYVYEQYF

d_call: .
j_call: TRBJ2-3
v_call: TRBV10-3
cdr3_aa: CAISSGVVAGTDTQYF

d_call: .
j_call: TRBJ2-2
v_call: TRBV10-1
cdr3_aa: CASSVGVNTGELFF

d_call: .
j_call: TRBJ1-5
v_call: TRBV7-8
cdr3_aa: CASSSGAGGHQPQHF

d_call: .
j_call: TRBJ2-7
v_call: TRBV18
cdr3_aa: CASSPPPGTYEQYF

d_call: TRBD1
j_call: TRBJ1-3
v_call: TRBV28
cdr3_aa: CASSLPGTAGNTIYF

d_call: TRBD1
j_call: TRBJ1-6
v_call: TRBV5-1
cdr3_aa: CASSFGQGGSNNSPLHF

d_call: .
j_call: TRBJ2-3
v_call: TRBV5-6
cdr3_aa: CASSLGLLYRESGPDTQYF

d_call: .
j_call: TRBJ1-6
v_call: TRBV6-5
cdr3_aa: CASSYDPGNSPLHF

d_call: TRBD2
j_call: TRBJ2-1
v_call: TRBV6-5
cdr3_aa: CASRTLSGAYNEQFF

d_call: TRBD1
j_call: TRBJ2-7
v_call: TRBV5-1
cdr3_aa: CASSPRGTGFYEQYF

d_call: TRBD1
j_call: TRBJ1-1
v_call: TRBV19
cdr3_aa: CASSQGGNTEAFF

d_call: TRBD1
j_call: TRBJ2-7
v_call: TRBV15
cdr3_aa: CATSGQGAGNYEQYF

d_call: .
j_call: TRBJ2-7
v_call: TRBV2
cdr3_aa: CASSQRTGTSGEQYF

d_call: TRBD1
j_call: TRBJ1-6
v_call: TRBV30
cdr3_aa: CAWSTLQGASSPLHF

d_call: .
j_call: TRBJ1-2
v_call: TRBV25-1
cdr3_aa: CASSELGGPGIQYGYTF